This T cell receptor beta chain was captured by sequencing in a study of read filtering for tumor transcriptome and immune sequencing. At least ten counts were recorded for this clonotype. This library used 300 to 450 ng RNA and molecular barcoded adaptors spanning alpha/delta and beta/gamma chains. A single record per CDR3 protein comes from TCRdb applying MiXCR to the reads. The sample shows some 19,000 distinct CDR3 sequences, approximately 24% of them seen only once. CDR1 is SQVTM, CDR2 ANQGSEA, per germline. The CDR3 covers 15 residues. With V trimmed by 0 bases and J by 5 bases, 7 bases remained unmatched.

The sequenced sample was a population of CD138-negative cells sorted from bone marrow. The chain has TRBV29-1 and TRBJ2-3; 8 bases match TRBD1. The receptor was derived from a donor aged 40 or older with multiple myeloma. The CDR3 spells CSVEEPTGDLDTQYF. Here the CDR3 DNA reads TGCAGCGTTGAAGAACCGACAGGGGATCTAGATACGCAGTATTTT.